The 18 T cell receptor beta chains reported below all come from one sample, sequenced in a study of cytomegalovirus exposure and HLA in healthy donors. PCR employed 60 Vbeta and 13 Jbeta primers. TCRdb's table, derived via immunoSEQ multiplex PCR, lists solely in-frame clones and lacks some. The sample includes about 180,000 clones, 82% seen only once; the top ten take about 1.6%. Material: PBMCs. The receptors shown here come from a man in his forties in good health and CMV-seronegative.

Here the CDR3 reads CASSLAGSGYEQYF. Written as DNA, the CDR3 is TGTGCCAGCAGCTTGGCGGGTAGCGGCTACGAGCAGTACTTC. The rearrangement joins TRBV5-4 to TRBJ2-7, with D possibly TRBD2 on 6 matching bases. The CDR3 has 14 residues. The V end lost 0 bases, the J end lost 3 bases, and 10 bases lay between the germline ends. CDR1 and CDR2 from the germline V gene are SGHNT and YYREEE (reference sequence).

On this clone: Germline and junction disagree at one end, which may indicate a read error. V usage is TRBV5-1 and J usage is TRBJ2-1, with 10 bases lining up with TRBD2. The CDR3 has 15 residues. Germline loops: CDR1 SGHRS, CDR2 YFSETQ. The CDR3 loop reads CAGSPTSGRGDEQFF. The CDR3 DNA follows: TGCGCCGGCAGCCCGACTAGCGGGCGGGGGGATGAGCAGTTCTTC.

The chain recombines TRBV6-9 with TRBJ2-5; D perhaps matches TRBD2 (5 bases). Trimming stripped 6 bases from V and 4 bases from J, with 15 bases between. The CDR3 has 14 amino acids. CDR1 and CDR2 from the germline V gene are MNHGY and SVAAGI. The CDR3 reads CASRLRGLGETQYF. CDR3 nucleotides: TGTGCCAGCAGGCTTCGAGGGTTAGGAGAGACCCAGTACTTC.

The chain is built from TRBV2 and TRBJ1-2; TRBD1 matches 9 bases. The V and J ends lost 5 bases and 8 bases, in that order; junction bases with no gene match: 6. Germline-derived CDR1 and CDR2 are SNHLY and FYNNEI. The CDR3 loop spans 13 amino acids. The CDR3 DNA reads as TGTGCCAGCAGTAGGACAGGGGAAGGGGGCTACACCTTC. Its protein product is CASSRTGEGGYTF. Full variable domain (remainder filled in from reference TRBV2 and TRBJ1-2): EPEVTQTPSHQVTQMGQEVILRCVPISNHLYFYWYRQILGQKVEFLVSFYNNEISEKSEIFDDQFSVERPDGSNFTLKIRSTKLEDSAMYFCASSRTGEGGYTFGSGTRLTVV.

The V call is TRBV13, the J call TRBJ2-7; TRBD2 matches at 8 bases. The CDR3 runs 15 residues. V trimming: 2 bases; J trimming: 6 bases; junction bases outside the gene matches: 9. CDR1 and CDR2 from the germline V gene are PRHDT and FYEKMQ (reference sequence). CDR3: CASSLSAGGPLEQYF. The CDR3 bases are TGTGCCAGCAGCTTATCTGCGGGGGGCCCCCTCGAGCAGTACTTC.

CDR3 sequence: CASSLAGGFRNEQFF. CDR3 in DNA: TGTGCCAGCAGTCTAGCGGGGGGCTTTAGAAATGAGCAGTTCTTC. This chain joins TRBV25-1 and TRBJ2-1, with 11 bases lining up with TRBD2. The CDR3 is made up of 15 amino acids. V dropped 5 bases and J dropped 7; count of bases not matched to a gene: 7. Germline CDR1 and CDR2: MGHDK and SYGVNS.

The sample holds one count of this clone. The genes are TRBV4-3 and TRBJ1-4, with D uncertain. This CDR3 has 15 residues. Deletions cut 4 bases from V and 3 bases from J, with 12 bases between. Germline-derived CDR1 and CDR2 are LGHNA and YSLEER. CDR3 coding DNA: TGCGCCAGCAGCCCTGGCGGCAGTGCTAATGAAAAACTGTTTTTT. This sequence encodes CASSPGGSANEKLFF.

The chain is built from TRBV7-3 and TRBJ1-1; D gene uncertain. CDR3 length: 14 residues. Germline V gene lookup returns CDR1 SGHTA and CDR2 FQGTGA. Trimming took 6 bases from V and 1 from J, leaving 12 bases between them. The DNA for the CDR3 is TGTGCCAGCAGGGCTCATGTTACGAACACTGAAGCTTTCTTT. Translation gives CASRAHVTNTEAFF.

The chain has TRBV11-3 and TRBJ2-1; TRBD2 agrees at 16 bases. V shed 4 bases, J shed 8 bases, and the junction held 5 bases outside the gene matches. This CDR3 has 16 residues. CDR1 is SGHNT, CDR2 YENEEA, per germline. The chain's CDR3 is CASSSGLAGGMDEQFF. DNA for the CDR3: TGTGCCAGCAGCTCGGGACTAGCGGGAGGGATGGATGAGCAGTTCTTC.

The chain's CDR3 is CASSHQQGGGQPQHF. CDR3 DNA sequence: TGTGCCAGCAGCCATCAACAGGGTGGCGGGCAGCCCCAGCATTTT. This chain uses TRBV4-2 with TRBJ1-5; TRBD1 might be the D (6 bases). CDR1 is LGHNA, CDR2 YNFKEQ, per germline. There are 15 residues in the CDR3. Trimming took off 3 bases at V and 7 bases at J, with 16 bases between the two ends.

CDR3 sequence (DNA): TGTGCCAGCAAGGCAGGGGCCCCCGAGTTAAATACGCAGTATTTT. Translation gives CASKAGAPELNTQYF. This chain joins TRBV7-2 and TRBJ2-3; D is possibly TRBD1 (6 bases). V lost 7 bases, J lost 7 bases, and 21 bases lay in between. Germline values: CDR1 SGHTA, CDR2 FQGNSA. This CDR3 contains 15 residues. The full variable domain, in which reference TRBV7-2 and TRBJ2-3 provide the parts outside the CDR3, is GAGVSQSPSNKVTEKGKDVELRCDPISGHTALYWYRQSLGQGLEFLIYFQGNSAPDKSGLPSDRFSAERTGGSVSTLTIQRTQQEDSAVYLCASKAGAPELNTQYFGPGTRLTVL.

The chain links TRBV29-1 to TRBJ1-1; 7 positions match TRBD1. V was clipped by 7 bases and J by 1 base; unmatched bases: 12. The CDR3 spans 15 residues. Germline lookup yields CDR1 SQVTM and CDR2 ANQGSEA. This chain's CDR3 is CSGGGQDGRNTEAFF. The CDR3 DNA follows: TGCAGCGGGGGAGGACAGGATGGAAGGAACACTGAAGCTTTCTTT.

The CDR3 protein is CASSSDSSYEQYF. The CDR3 nucleotides are TGTGCCAGCAGCTCGGACAGCTCCTACGAGCAGTACTTC. The V call is TRBV11-3, the J call TRBJ2-7, with D perhaps TRBD1 (6 bases). V was pared by 4 bases and J by 0 bases, with 7 bases between. The CDR3 length is 13 residues. Germline values: CDR1 SGHNT, CDR2 YENEEA.

V and J are TRBV7-9 and TRBJ2-1; 9 bases align to TRBD1. This CDR3 is built from 16 residues. Germline V gene lookup returns CDR1 SEHNR and CDR2 FQNEAQ (reference sequence). Losses at the gene ends were 5 bases for V and 4 bases for J; bases not matched to a gene: 9. The CDR3 bases are TGTGCCAGCAGCCCCCAGTCACAGGGGGCTTACAATGAGCAGTTCTTC. It translates to CASSPQSQGAYNEQFF.

The rearrangement links TRBV6-1 to TRBJ2-1; 7 bases are shared with TRBD2. V was pared by 3 bases and J by 2 bases, with 7 bases of the junction left unmatched. This CDR3 has 16 residues. CDR1 is MNHNS and CDR2 is SASEGT in the germline V gene. DNA of the CDR3: TGTGCCAGCAGTGACTACGGCGGGGGTACCTACAATGAGCAGTTCTTC. Encoded protein: CASSDYGGGTYNEQFF.

This clone has just a few counts. V is TRBV7-2 and J is TRBJ2-3, with 7 bases matching TRBD2. Germline V lookup: CDR1 SGHTA, CDR2 FQGNSA. This CDR3 comprises 14 residues. V trimming: 3 bases; J trimming: 7 bases; junction bases outside the gene matches: 7. The CDR3 region is CASSFRGENYTQYF. The CDR3 bases are TGTGCCAGCAGCTTTCGGGGGGAAAATTATACGCAGTATTTT.

The gene calls are TRBV9 and TRBJ1-3, with 7 bases that match TRBD1. After removal of 4 bases from V and 2 bases from J, the junction contained 6 bases not matched to a gene. The CDR3 is 15 amino acids. In germline, CDR1 is SGDLS, CDR2 YYNGEE. CDR3 DNA: TGTGCCAGCAGCCCCGGGACAGAACCTGGAAACACCATATATTTT. Translated, it gives CASSPGTEPGNTIYF. The whole variable domain, remainder taken from reference TRBV9 and TRBJ1-3, is DSGVTQTPKHLITATGQRVTLRCSPRSGDLSVYWYQQSLDQGLQFLIQYYNGEERAKGNILERFSAQQFPDLHSELNLSSLELGDSALYFCASSPGTEPGNTIYFGEGSWLTVV.

This sequence joins TRBV27 and TRBJ1-6; perhaps TRBD1 as D (5 bases). The CDR3 runs to 14 residues. CDR1 is MNHEY and CDR2 is SMNVEV in the germline V gene (reference sequence). Trimming left V 3 bases short and J 6 bases short, with 9 bases between. The CDR3 spells CASSFGGVNSPLHF. Here the CDR3 DNA reads TGTGCCAGCAGTTTTGGAGGGGTTAATTCACCCCTCCACTTT.